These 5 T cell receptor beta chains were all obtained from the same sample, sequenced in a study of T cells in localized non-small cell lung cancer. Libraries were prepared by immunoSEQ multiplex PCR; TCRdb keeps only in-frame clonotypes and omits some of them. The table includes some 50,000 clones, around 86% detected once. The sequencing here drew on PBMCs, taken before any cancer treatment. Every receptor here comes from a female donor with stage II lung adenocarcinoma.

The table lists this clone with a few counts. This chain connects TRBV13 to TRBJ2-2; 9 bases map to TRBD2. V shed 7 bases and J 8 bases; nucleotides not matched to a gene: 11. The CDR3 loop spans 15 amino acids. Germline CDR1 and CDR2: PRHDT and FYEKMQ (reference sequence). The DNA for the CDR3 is TGTGCCAGCATGAGGCTAGCGGGGACTCGTGGGGAGCTGTTTTTT. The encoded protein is CASMRLAGTRGELFF.

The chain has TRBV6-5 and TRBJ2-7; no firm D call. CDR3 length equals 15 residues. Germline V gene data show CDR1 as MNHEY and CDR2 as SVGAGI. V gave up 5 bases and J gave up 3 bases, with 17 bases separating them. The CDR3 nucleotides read TGTGCCAGCAGTCCCCGGACCTTATCTAGCTACGAGCAGTACTTC. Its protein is CASSPRTLSSYEQYF.

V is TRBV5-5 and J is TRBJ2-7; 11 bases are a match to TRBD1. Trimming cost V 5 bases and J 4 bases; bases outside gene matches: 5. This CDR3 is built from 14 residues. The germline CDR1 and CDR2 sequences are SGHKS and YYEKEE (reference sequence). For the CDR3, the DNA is TGTGCCAGCAGAGCCGGGACAGGGGGATACGAGCAGTACTTC. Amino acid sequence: CASRAGTGGYEQYF.

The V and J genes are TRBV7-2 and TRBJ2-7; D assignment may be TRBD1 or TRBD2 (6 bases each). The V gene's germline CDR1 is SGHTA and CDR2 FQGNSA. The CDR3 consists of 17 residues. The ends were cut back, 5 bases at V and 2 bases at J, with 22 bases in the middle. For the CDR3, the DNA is TGTGCCAGCAGCGAGAGGGGGGCGGTCTCCCCTCCCTACGAGCAGTACTTC. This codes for CASSERGAVSPPYEQYF.

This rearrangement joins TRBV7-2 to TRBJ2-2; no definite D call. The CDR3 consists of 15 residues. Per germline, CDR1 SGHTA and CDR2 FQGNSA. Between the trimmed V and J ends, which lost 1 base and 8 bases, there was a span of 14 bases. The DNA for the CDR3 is TGTGCCAGCAGCTTAGAGGTCCTAAGCTTTGGGGAGCTGTTTTTT. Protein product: CASSLEVLSFGELFF.